Each of the 20 T cell receptor beta chains below was sequenced from the same sample in a study of blood T cell repertoires in COVID-19. Only in-frame clones appear in the TCRdb table, and some are missing; sequencing was by immunoSEQ multiplex PCR. The sample holds over 100,000 clones, 75% to 90% seen once. Sequenced sample: peripheral blood. Source of these receptors: a woman aged 55-69 years with acute or convalescent COVID-19.

V and J are TRBV9 and TRBJ2-1; D perhaps matches TRBD2 (6 bases). V was pared by 0 bases and J by 6 bases, with 22 bases between. Germline V gene lookup returns CDR1 SGDLS and CDR2 YYNGEE. This CDR3 comprises 18 residues. The CDR3 region has the DNA TGTGCCAGCAGCGTAGGCCCCGGAAAGCCGGTGGGGGGCAATGAGCAGTTCTTC. This sequence encodes CASSVGPGKPVGGNEQFF. Full variable domain (missing parts from reference TRBV9 and TRBJ2-1): DSGVTQTPKHLITATGQRVTLRCSPRSGDLSVYWYQQSLDQGLQFLIQYYNGEERAKGNILERFSAQQFPDLHSELNLSSLELGDSALYFCASSVGPGKPVGGNEQFFGPGTRLTVL.

The CDR3 DNA reads as TGCAGCGTCGCGGGAGATAGCACAGATACGCAGTATTTT. It is translated as CSVAGDSTDTQYF. The chain couples TRBV29-1 to TRBJ2-3, with TRBD2 identical over 7 bases. Germline CDR1 is SQVTM and CDR2 is ANQGSEA. Trimming cost V 6 bases and J 0 bases; bases outside gene matches: 3. The CDR3 sequence is 13 residues long.

The V call is TRBV18, the J call TRBJ1-1; tentative D call: TRBD1 (6 bases). V was shortened by 3 bases and J by 2 bases, with 13 bases between the two germline ends. Germline loops: CDR1 KGHSH, CDR2 LQKENI. CDR3 size: 15 residues. Here the CDR3 DNA reads TGTGCCAGCTCACCTTCGGACAGCTTTAACACTGAAGCTTTCTTT. It codes for CASSPSDSFNTEAFF.

In DNA, the CDR3 is TGTGCCAGCAGCCCAGGGGGGAATGAGAGAGCTTTCTTT. Amino acid sequence: CASSPGGNERAFF. The chain employs TRBV7-2 and TRBJ1-1; 7 bases are a match to TRBD1. V trimming: 5 bases; J trimming: 10 bases; junction bases outside the gene matches: 10. This CDR3 spans 13 amino acids. CDR1 and CDR2 (germline): SGHTA, FQGNSA.

The chain couples TRBV19 to TRBJ2-1, with 8 positions matching TRBD2. Germline CDR1 and CDR2: LNHDA and SQIVND (reference sequence). Trimming took 0 bases from V and 12 from J; bases not matched to a gene: 7. This CDR3 region has 14 residues. The CDR3 sequence: CASSIDGYREGQFF. The CDR3 coding sequence is TGTGCCAGTAGTATAGATGGCTACCGGGAGGGGCAGTTCTTC.

This sequence joins TRBV4-3 and TRBJ2-5; TRBD2 might be the D (5 bases). The CDR3 consists of 15 residues. Germline CDR1 reads LGHNA; CDR2 reads YSLEER. V lost 3 bases and J 5 bases, leaving 16 bases between the germline ends. CDR3 bases: TGCGCCAGCAGCCAGGAGGCGGTAGTAGGGGAGACCCAGTACTTC. It specifies CASSQEAVVGETQYF.

J is TRBJ1-2 and V is TRBV13; D unresolved. The V and J ends lost 5 bases and 1 base respectively, with 14 bases between them. The CDR3 is made up of 15 amino acids. Germline lookup yields CDR1 PRHDT and CDR2 FYEKMQ (reference sequence). The CDR3 loop is CASSRNLGVNYGYTF. CDR3 DNA: TGTGCCAGCAGCCGAAACCTAGGCGTTAACTATGGCTACACCTTC.

The CDR3 sequence is CAGAGSYNEQFF. Here the CDR3 DNA reads TGTGCCGGGGCGGGGTCCTACAATGAGCAGTTCTTC. The rearrangement joins TRBV10-3 to TRBJ2-1; D is perhaps TRBD2 (6 bases). CDR3 size: 12 residues. Germline values: CDR1 ENHRY, CDR2 SYGVKD. V was cut by 11 bases and J by 1 base, with 9 bases left in between.

The rearrangement links TRBV6-5 to TRBJ2-6; D gene unclear. The V gene's germline CDR1 is MNHEY and CDR2 SVGAGI. Trimming stripped 2 bases from V and 1 base from J, with 6 bases between. The CDR3 has 15 amino acids. The CDR3 nucleotides are TGTGCCAGCAGTTACGAACGGTCTGGGGCCAACGTCCTGACTTTC. This sequence encodes CASSYERSGANVLTF.

The chain is built from TRBV10-3 and TRBJ2-2; D perhaps matches TRBD1 (6 bases). Trimming removed 6 bases at V and 4 bases at J, with 15 bases between. The length of the CDR3 is 15 residues. Germline-derived CDR1 and CDR2 are ENHRY and SYGVKD. In nucleotides, the CDR3 is TGTGCCATCAGAGGGGACACAGGCTCCACCGGGGAGCTGTTTTTT. It codes for CAIRGDTGSTGELFF.

V is TRBV28 and J is TRBJ2-7; 8 nucleotides agree with TRBD2. Germline lookup yields CDR1 MDHEN and CDR2 SYDVKM. With V trimmed by 4 bases and J by 6 bases, 8 bases remained unmatched. The CDR3 has 14 amino acids. The DNA of the CDR3 is TGTGCCAGCAGTTCAGGACGGGGGGGCCGCGAGCAGTACTTC. The encoded protein is CASSSGRGGREQYF.

This chain links TRBV4-1 with TRBJ1-2; D is perhaps TRBD1 (5 bases). The CDR3 is made up of 16 amino acids. Trimming shortened V by 0 bases and J by 8 bases, and 19 bases separated the two germline ends. CDR1 and CDR2 from the germline V gene are MGHRA and YSYEKL. The CDR3 DNA follows: TGCGCCAGCAGCCAAGACCCCGGGGGGAACGCGCGGGGCTACACCTTC. Its translation: CASSQDPGGNARGYTF.

For this clone: An end of the junction differs from the germline gene, which may be a read error. The same CDR3 can be traced to other DNA sequences in this sample. CDR3 protein: CASSLSAAYEQYF. CDR3 in DNA: TGTGCCAGCAGCTTATCGGCCGCCTACGAGCAGTACTTC. V and J are TRBV27 and TRBJ2-7; D call uncertain. CDR3 size: 13 residues. Germline loops: CDR1 MNHEY, CDR2 SMNVEV (reference sequence).

This chain connects TRBV6-5 to TRBJ1-3; no reliable D call. Deletions cut 5 bases from V and 4 bases from J, with 6 bases between. This CDR3 is built from 12 residues. CDR1 is MNHEY and CDR2 is SVGAGI in the germline V gene. CDR3 region: CASSPRGNTIYF. CDR3 coding DNA: TGTGCCAGCAGTCCCAGGGGAAACACCATATATTTT.

CDR3 in amino acids: CASSLSGLAGIPGETQYF. The CDR3 DNA is TGTGCCAGCAGTTTATCGGGACTAGCGGGCATCCCGGGGGAGACCCAGTACTTC. The rearrangement links TRBV27 to TRBJ2-5, with 12 bases fitting TRBD2. The CDR3 is made up of 18 amino acids. Germline V gives CDR1 MNHEY, CDR2 SMNVEV (reference sequence). V lost 0 bases to trimming and J lost 5 bases; unmatched junction nucleotides: 10.

The chain employs TRBV29-1 and TRBJ1-4; D uncertain. Germline CDR1 is SQVTM and CDR2 is ANQGSEA. The CDR3 is 13 residues long. Trimming stripped 4 bases from V and 5 bases from J, with 11 bases between. The CDR3 DNA sequence: TGCAGCGTTGCGGGTGGTCCAAATGAAAAACTGTTTTTT. This codes for CSVAGGPNEKLFF.

The chain recombines TRBV28 with TRBJ1-5; 8 bases are shared with TRBD1. Per germline, CDR1 MDHEN and CDR2 SYDVKM. Unmatched junction bases numbered 2, after V lost 3 bases and J lost 7 bases. The CDR3 spans 13 residues. For the CDR3, the DNA is TGTGCCAGCAGTTTTACAGGGGGACAGCCCCAGCATTTT. It specifies CASSFTGGQPQHF.

The chain has TRBV7-9 and TRBJ2-4; 7 positions match TRBD1. The CDR3 has 12 amino acids. In germline, CDR1 is SEHNR, CDR2 FQNEAQ (reference sequence). V lost 3 bases, J lost 8 bases, and 1 base stayed unmatched. The DNA for the CDR3 is TGTGCCAGCAGCTTTCAGGGGGACATTCAGTACTTC. Translated: CASSFQGDIQYF. Full variable domain (remainder filled in from reference TRBV7-9 and TRBJ2-4): DTGVSQNPRHKITKRGQNVTFRCDPISEHNRLYWYRQTLGQGPEFLTYFQNEAQLEKSRLLSDRFSAERPKGSFSTLEIQRTEQGDSAMYLCASSFQGDIQYFGAGTRLSVL.

The chain carries TRBV18 and TRBJ1-1; TRBD1 matches 11 bases. CDR1 and CDR2 (germline): KGHSH, LQKENI. V trimming: 7 bases; J trimming: 4 bases; junction bases outside the gene matches: 5. This CDR3 is built from 14 residues. In nucleotides, the CDR3 is TGTGCCAGCTTTCCCGGGACAGGGGGCACTGAAGCTTTCTTT. It is translated as CASFPGTGGTEAFF. Supplemented by reference TRBV18 and TRBJ1-1, the full variable domain reads NAGVMQNPRHLVRRRGQEARLRCSPMKGHSHVYWYRQLPEEGLKFMVYLQKENIIDESGMPKERFSAEFPKEGPSILRIQQVVRGDSAAYFCASFPGTGGTEAFFGQGTRLTVV.

The rearrangement uses TRBV11-2 and TRBJ2-1, with 9 positions matching TRBD2. This CDR3 region has 15 residues. CDR1 is SGHAT, CDR2 FQNNGV, per germline. Trimming cost V 3 bases and J 1 base; bases outside gene matches: 1. CDR3 protein: CASSLLAGSYNEQFF. DNA for the CDR3: TGTGCCAGCAGCTTGCTAGCGGGGTCCTACAATGAGCAGTTCTTC.